These 27 T cell receptor beta chains originate from one sample sequenced in a study of T-cell memory formation after mild COVID-19 (dated by TCRdb to 2020 to 2023). The library was made by 5' RACE. Sequencing took place on an Illumina NovaSeq 6000. The public reads were reanalyzed by TCRdb: fastp trimming at Q25, MiXCR alignment, in-frame beta chains only. For every CDR3 protein sequence, its rows merge into one entry that carries the most common genes and DNA. For this sample the table gives approximately 400,000 distinct CDR3 sequences, of which 24% were detected only once. Of the sample, 8.5% to 10% is held by the ten largest clones. Sequencing input: PBMCs or a T cell subset sorted from them (not recorded which). The receptors stem from an adult woman who had mild COVID-19 (a few samples of this study predate the infection). The sample titles of this study are shuffled in the database, so cell type and time point are left out; the donor was told from shared clones.

This clonotype was observed a handful of times. The chain couples TRBV4-1 to TRBJ2-5, with D perhaps matching TRBD2 (5 bases). Germline V gene lookup returns CDR1 MGHRA and CDR2 YSYEKL. This CDR3 contains 13 residues. The V gene lost 2 bases and the J gene lost 4 bases, with 8 bases spanning the gap. For the CDR3, the DNA is TGCGCCAGCAGCCAAATTAGCGCAGAGACCCAGTACTTC. It yields the protein CASSQISAETQYF.

This clonotype was seen at least ten times. The chain joins TRBV27 to TRBJ2-7, with 9 positions matching TRBD2. CDR1 is MNHEY, CDR2 SMNVEV, per germline (reference sequence). The CDR3 consists of 13 residues. Trimming at V came to 5 bases and at J to 4 bases, leaving 3 bases not matched to a gene. The CDR3 loop reads CASSMTSGYEQYF. The CDR3 DNA reads as TGTGCCAGCAGTATGACTAGCGGATACGAGCAGTACTTC.

This clonotype was counted many times. The chain links TRBV11-2 to TRBJ2-7; 9 bases align to TRBD1. Germline V gives CDR1 SGHAT, CDR2 FQNNGV. V was pared by 4 bases and J by 2 bases, with 3 bases of the junction left unmatched. This CDR3 is 14 amino acids long. CDR3 DNA sequence: TGTGCCAGCAGCTCGGGACAGGGTACCTACGAGCAGTACTTC. Translating gives CASSSGQGTYEQYF.

The J gene is TRBJ2-7, the V gene TRBV12-3 or TRBV12-4; D possibly matches TRBD1 or TRBD2 (5 bases each). This CDR3 is 13 amino acids long. Trimming removed 6 bases at V and 3 bases at J, with 12 bases between. CDR3 in DNA: TGTGCCAGCAGAGGGGAGAACGGCTACGAGCAGTACTTC. Residues: CASRGENGYEQYF.

A few counts support this clonotype. This chain joins TRBV27 and TRBJ1-5; D is ambiguous. The germline V gene has CDR1 MNHEY and CDR2 SMNVEV (reference sequence). Trimming shortened V by 3 bases and J by 6 bases, and 6 bases separated the two germline ends. This CDR3 is 12 amino acids long. CDR3: CASSFIGQPQHF. In DNA, the CDR3 is TGTGCCAGCAGTTTCATCGGTCAGCCCCAGCATTTT.

This clonotype was recorded a few times. The gene calls are TRBV18 and TRBJ1-1, with a tentative D call TRBD1 (5 bases). V lost 5 bases and J lost 7, with 11 bases in between. Germline-derived CDR1 and CDR2 are KGHSH and LQKENI. This CDR3 is 12 amino acids long. The CDR3 nucleotides are TGTGCCAGCTCAAAACAGGACGATGAAGCTTTCTTT. This codes for CASSKQDDEAFF.

This clonotype has just a few counts. The CDR3 DNA reads TGTGCCACCAGTGATTTTCCGGCCACACGGGCAGATACGCAGTATTTT. Protein: CATSDFPATRADTQYF. The chain has TRBV24-1 and TRBJ2-3; D not certain. Germline lookup yields CDR1 KGHDR and CDR2 SFDVKD. Between the trimmed V and J ends, which lost 1 base and 4 bases, there was a span of 14 bases. CDR3 length: 16 amino acids.

This clonotype was counted once. The chain has TRBV7-6 and TRBJ2-1; perhaps TRBD2 as D (6 bases). Germline V gene sequence: CDR1 SGHVS, CDR2 FNYEAQ. V lost 5 bases and J lost 5, with 10 bases in between. CDR3 length: 13 amino acids. CDR3 in DNA: TGTGCCAGCAGCCCTGGAGGGCACAATGAGCAGTTCTTC. Translated: CASSPGGHNEQFF.

This clonotype was observed a handful of times. The chain links TRBV5-1 to TRBJ2-3, with 11 bases aligning to TRBD1. V dropped 2 bases and J dropped 0; count of bases not matched to a gene: 8. The V gene's germline CDR1 is SGHRS and CDR2 YFSETQ. The CDR3 has 18 amino acids. This CDR3 is CASSFGQGASTSTDTQYF. CDR3 bases: TGCGCCAGCAGCTTCGGACAGGGGGCCTCTACTAGCACAGATACGCAGTATTTT. The variable domain in full, completed from reference TRBV5-1 and TRBJ2-3, reads KAGVTQTPRYLIKTRGQQVTLSCSPISGHRSVSWYQQTPGQGLQFLFEYFSETQRNKGNFPGRFSGRQFSNSRSEMNVSTLELGDSALYLCASSFGQGASTSTDTQYFGPGTRLTVL.

This clonotype was observed a few times. The chain couples TRBV24-1 to TRBJ2-1; D perhaps matches TRBD1 (7 bases). The CDR3 has 13 residues. Germline-derived CDR1 and CDR2 are KGHDR and SFDVKD. The V gene lost 10 bases and the J gene lost 2 bases, with 11 bases spanning the gap. The CDR3 nucleotides are TGTGCCACTGGAGGGACAGCCTACAATGAGCAGTTCTTC. It encodes CATGGTAYNEQFF.

There are a few counts of this clonotype. J is TRBJ2-5 and V is TRBV7-9; D perhaps matches TRBD1 (6 bases). CDR3 size: 15 residues. The germline gives CDR1 SEHNR, CDR2 FQNEAQ (reference sequence). V dropped 5 bases and J dropped 3 bases, with 16 bases sitting between them. The DNA for the CDR3 is TGTGCCAGCAGCCCTCCCGAGGGGGTAAAAGAGACCCAGTACTTC. It codes for CASSPPEGVKETQYF.

The V and J genes are TRBV5-5 and TRBJ2-1, with D tentatively TRBD2 (5 bases). V was cut by 1 base and J by 1 base, with 9 bases left in between. In germline, CDR1 is SGHKS, CDR2 YYEKEE (reference sequence). CDR3 size: 15 residues. CDR3 sequence: CASSLSRGSYNEQFF. CDR3 nucleotides: TGTGCCAGCAGCTTGAGCAGAGGGTCCTACAATGAGCAGTTCTTC.

V and J are TRBV24-1 and TRBJ1-5; a possible D gene is TRBD1 (6 bases). Germline CDR1 is KGHDR and CDR2 is SFDVKD. V was clipped by 1 base and J by 7 bases, with 7 bases between them. This CDR3 is built from 13 residues. This CDR3 is CATSDFRGQPQHF. CDR3 in DNA: TGTGCCACCAGTGATTTCAGGGGCCAGCCCCAGCATTTT.

This clonotype has more than one count but fewer than ten. The chain has TRBV2 and TRBJ2-1; D ambiguous. The CDR3 runs to 16 residues. CDR1 SNHLY and CDR2 FYNNEI come from the germline V gene. Trimming stripped 6 bases from V and 9 bases from J, with 24 bases between. In DNA, the CDR3 is TGTGCCAGCAGAGCAGAGCGTCTGGGTAACTCCGGTGAGCAGTTCTTC. It is translated as CASRAERLGNSGEQFF.

This clonotype has just a few counts. The chain combines TRBV4-1 with TRBJ2-6, with no clear D. The germline CDR1 and CDR2 sequences are MGHRA and YSYEKL. This CDR3 has 19 amino acids. V was pared by 1 base and J by 0 bases, with 16 bases between. Here the CDR3 DNA reads TGCGCCAGCAGCCAAGTCCGTATAGTCCTCCTCTCTGGGGCCAACGTCCTGACTTTC. Translated: CASSQVRIVLLSGANVLTF.

A few counts support this clonotype. The chain couples TRBV15 to TRBJ2-1; 10 nucleotides line up with TRBD2. Germline values: CDR1 LNHNV, CDR2 YYDKDF (reference sequence). This CDR3 has 15 amino acids. V trimming: 3 bases; J trimming: 10 bases; junction bases outside the gene matches: 9. CDR3 bases: TGTGCCACCAGCAGGACACCCGGGACTAGCGTAGAGCAGTTCTTC. As protein: CATSRTPGTSVEQFF.

This clonotype was counted a few times. This chain joins TRBV4-2 and TRBJ1-1; TRBD1 agrees at 12 bases. The CDR3 extends over 16 amino acids. J was trimmed by 12 bases and V by 1 base; bases with no gene match: 12. Looked up from germline, CDR1 is LGHNA and CDR2 is YNFKEQ. CDR3 sequence reads: CASSQASGTGGFFPFF. CDR3 bases: TGTGCCAGCAGCCAAGCCTCCGGGACAGGGGGCTTTTTTCCTTTCTTT.

This sequence joins TRBV11-2 and TRBJ2-7; D possibly matches TRBD1 or TRBD2 (5 bases each). V gave up 4 bases and J gave up 0 bases, with 10 bases separating them. Looked up from germline, CDR1 is SGHAT and CDR2 is FQNNGV. The CDR3 runs 14 residues. CDR3 sequence reads: CASSSEGNSYEQYF. Written as DNA, the CDR3 is TGTGCCAGCAGCTCCGAGGGGAACTCCTACGAGCAGTACTTC.

This clonotype was detected a few times. The chain employs TRBV7-2 and TRBJ2-7; 13 bases agree with TRBD2. Germline loops: CDR1 SGHTA, CDR2 FQGNSA. V lost 1 base and J lost 2; bases outside the gene matches: 5. The CDR3 extends over 17 amino acids. The CDR3 bases are TGTGCCAGCAGCTTAGGGGGGACTAGCGGGAAGGCCTACGAGCAGTACTTC. Protein: CASSLGGTSGKAYEQYF.

The chain links TRBV4-1 to TRBJ2-3, with 8 positions matching TRBD2. CDR1 and CDR2 from the germline V gene are MGHRA and YSYEKL. V lost 3 bases to trimming and J lost 3 bases; unmatched junction nucleotides: 8. This CDR3 contains 16 residues. CDR3 protein: CASSHPSGSGTDTQYF. The CDR3 nucleotides are TGCGCCAGCAGCCATCCCAGCGGGAGCGGGACAGATACGCAGTATTTT.

This clonotype has more than one count but fewer than ten. The chain has TRBV3-1 and TRBJ2-7, with 10 positions matching TRBD1. The germline V gene has CDR1 LGHDT and CDR2 YNNKEL (reference sequence). CDR3 length: 15 amino acids. The trim removed 1 base at V and 5 bases at J, leaving 5 bases unmatched. CDR3 amino acids: CASSQGTDRGHEQYF. The CDR3 DNA reads TGTGCCAGCAGCCAAGGCACCGACAGGGGGCACGAGCAGTACTTC.

The chain employs TRBV7-9 and TRBJ2-3; D gene ambiguous. The CDR3 covers 14 residues. Germline assignment: CDR1 SEHNR and CDR2 FQNEAQ (reference sequence). V was pared by 3 bases and J by 0 bases, with 7 bases between. The CDR3, as DNA: TGTGCCAGCAGCTTCGGAAGGAGCACAGATACGCAGTATTTT. This gives the protein CASSFGRSTDTQYF.

This clonotype appeared a few times. V is TRBV29-1 and J is TRBJ1-1, with a weak D call TRBD1 (5 bases). This CDR3 region has 12 residues. Per germline, CDR1 SQVTM and CDR2 ANQGSEA. V lost 4 bases and J lost 1, with 7 bases in between. CDR3 bases: TGCAGCGTTGGTGGGGGGAACACTGAAGCTTTCTTT. Translation: CSVGGGNTEAFF.

The chain uses TRBV18 and TRBJ1-4, with D uncertain. Germline lookup yields CDR1 KGHSH and CDR2 LQKENI. The CDR3 is made up of 15 amino acids. The ends were cut back, 2 bases at V and 1 base at J, with 8 bases in the middle. The CDR3 protein is CASSPEMQTNEKLFF. In nucleotides, the CDR3 is TGTGCCAGCTCACCAGAGATGCAAACTAATGAAAAACTGTTTTTT.

This clonotype has only a few counts. The chain recombines TRBV7-9 with TRBJ2-3; D is unresolved. V was clipped by 5 bases and J by 1 base, with 19 bases between them. CDR1 is SEHNR, CDR2 FQNEAQ, per germline (reference sequence). CDR3 size: 17 residues. The CDR3: CASSTLGEVQRTDTQYF. The CDR3 DNA follows: TGTGCCAGCAGCACCCTTGGAGAAGTCCAGCGCACAGATACGCAGTATTTT.

This clonotype was counted a few times. The gene calls are TRBV12-3 or TRBV12-4 and TRBJ2-7, with 7 bases that match TRBD2. CDR3 length: 16 residues. The J segment lost 6 bases and the V segment lost 2 bases, leaving 13 bases of the junction unmatched. Here the CDR3 reads CASSLHSAGQRAEQYF. The CDR3 DNA follows: TGTGCCAGCAGTTTACACTCAGCGGGGCAACGCGCCGAGCAGTACTTC.

This clonotype appeared a few times. This chain joins TRBV15 and TRBJ2-3; D is possibly TRBD1 or TRBD2 (6 bases each). Germline V gene lookup returns CDR1 LNHNV and CDR2 YYDKDF (reference sequence). V was trimmed by 1 base and J by 4 bases, leaving 12 bases between them. The CDR3 is 15 amino acids. CDR3 amino acids: CATSRAGGGPDTQYF. In nucleotides, the CDR3 is TGTGCCACCAGCAGAGCCGGGGGCGGGCCAGATACGCAGTATTTT.